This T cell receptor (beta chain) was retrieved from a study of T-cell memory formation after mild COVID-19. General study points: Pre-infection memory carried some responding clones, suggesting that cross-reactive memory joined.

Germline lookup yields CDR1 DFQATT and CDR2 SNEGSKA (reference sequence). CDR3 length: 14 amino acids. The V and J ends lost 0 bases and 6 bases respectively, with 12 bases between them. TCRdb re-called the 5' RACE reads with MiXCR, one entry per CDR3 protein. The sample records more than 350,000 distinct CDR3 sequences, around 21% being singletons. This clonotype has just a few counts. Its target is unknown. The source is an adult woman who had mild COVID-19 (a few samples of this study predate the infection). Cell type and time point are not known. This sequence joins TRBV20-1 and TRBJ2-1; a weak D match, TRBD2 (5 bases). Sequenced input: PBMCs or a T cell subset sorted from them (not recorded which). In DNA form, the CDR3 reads TGCAGTGCTAGAGATTCTTACCGGGGCAATGAGCAGTTCTTC. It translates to CSARDSYRGNEQFF.